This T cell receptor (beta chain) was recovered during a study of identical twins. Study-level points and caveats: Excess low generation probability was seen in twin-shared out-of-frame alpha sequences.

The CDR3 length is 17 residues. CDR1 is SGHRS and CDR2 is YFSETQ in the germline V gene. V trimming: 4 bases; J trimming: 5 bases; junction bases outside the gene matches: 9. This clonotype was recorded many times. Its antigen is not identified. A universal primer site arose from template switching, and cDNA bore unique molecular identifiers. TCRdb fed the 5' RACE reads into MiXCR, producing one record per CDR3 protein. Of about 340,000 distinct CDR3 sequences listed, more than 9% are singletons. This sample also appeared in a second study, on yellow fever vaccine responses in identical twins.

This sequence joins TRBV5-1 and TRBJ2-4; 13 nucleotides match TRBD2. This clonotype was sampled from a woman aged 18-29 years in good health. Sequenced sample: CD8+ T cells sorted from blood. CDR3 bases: TGCGCCAGCAGCGACGGACTAGCGGGAGTAGTCCAAAACATTCAGTACTTC. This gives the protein CASSDGLAGVVQNIQYF. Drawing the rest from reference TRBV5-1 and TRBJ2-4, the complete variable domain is KAGVTQTPRYLIKTRGQQVTLSCSPISGHRSVSWYQQTPGQGLQFLFEYFSETQRNKGNFPGRFSGRQFSNSRSEMNVSTLELGDSALYLCASSDGLAGVVQNIQYFGAGTRLSVL.